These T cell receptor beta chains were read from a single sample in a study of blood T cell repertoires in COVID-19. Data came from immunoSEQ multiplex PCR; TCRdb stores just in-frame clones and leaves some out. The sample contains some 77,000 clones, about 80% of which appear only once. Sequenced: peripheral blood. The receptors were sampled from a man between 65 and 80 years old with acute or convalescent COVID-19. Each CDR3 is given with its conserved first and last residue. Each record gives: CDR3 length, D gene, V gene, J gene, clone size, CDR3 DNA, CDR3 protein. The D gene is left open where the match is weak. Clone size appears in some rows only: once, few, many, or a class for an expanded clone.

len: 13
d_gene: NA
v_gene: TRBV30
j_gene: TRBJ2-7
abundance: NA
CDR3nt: TGTGCCTGGAGTGTACCCGGGACCTACGAGCAGTACTTC
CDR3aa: CAWSVPGTYEQYF

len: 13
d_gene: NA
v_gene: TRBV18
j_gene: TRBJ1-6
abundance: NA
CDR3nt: TGTGCCAGCGCCGGGACTGTTAATTCACCCCTCCACTTT
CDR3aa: CASAGTVNSPLHF

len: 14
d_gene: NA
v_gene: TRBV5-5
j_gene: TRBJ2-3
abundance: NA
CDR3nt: TGTGCCAGCAGCCAACACAGGGCTACAGATACGCAGTATTTT
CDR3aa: CASSQHRATDTQYF

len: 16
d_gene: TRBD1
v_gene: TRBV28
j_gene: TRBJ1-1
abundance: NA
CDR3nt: TGTGCCAGCAGCCGCTGGACAGGGGCCATGAACACTGAAGCTTTCTTT
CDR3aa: CASSRWTGAMNTEAFF

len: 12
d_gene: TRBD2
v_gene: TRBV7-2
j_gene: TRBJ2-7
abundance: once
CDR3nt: TGTGCCAGTCGGGAGGCGGGTTACGAGCAGTACTTC
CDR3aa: CASREAGYEQYF

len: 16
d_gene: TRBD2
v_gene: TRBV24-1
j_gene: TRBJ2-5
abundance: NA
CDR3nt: TGTGCCACCAGTGATTATAGCGGGAGGGCCGAGGAGACCCAGTACTTC
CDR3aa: CATSDYSGRAEETQYF

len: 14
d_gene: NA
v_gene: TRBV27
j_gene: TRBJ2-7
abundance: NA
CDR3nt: TGTGCCAGCAGCGCGAACAGGGTCATCTACGAGCAGTACTTC
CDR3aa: CASSANRVIYEQYF

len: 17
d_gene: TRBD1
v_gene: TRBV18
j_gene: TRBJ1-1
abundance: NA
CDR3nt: TGTGCCAGCTCACCATCGACAGGGTCTTCTTTGAACACTGAAGCTTTCTTT
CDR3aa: CASSPSTGSSLNTEAFF

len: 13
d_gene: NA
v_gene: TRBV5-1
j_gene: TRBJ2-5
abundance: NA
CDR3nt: TGCGCCAGCAGCTTGAACAGACAAGAGACCCAGTACTTC
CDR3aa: CASSLNRQETQYF

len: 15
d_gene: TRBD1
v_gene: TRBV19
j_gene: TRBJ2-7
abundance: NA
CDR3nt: TGTGCCAGTAGTATGGGACAGGGTTACATCTACGAGCAGTACTTC
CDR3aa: CASSMGQGYIYEQYF

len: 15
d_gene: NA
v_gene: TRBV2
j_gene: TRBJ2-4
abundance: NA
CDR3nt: TGTGCCAGCATCAAAGCCCAGGGCCAGGGAAACATTCAGTACTTC
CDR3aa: CASIKAQGQGNIQYF

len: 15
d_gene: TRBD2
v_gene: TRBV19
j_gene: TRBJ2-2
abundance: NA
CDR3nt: TGTGCCAGTAGTACCGGACTAGGCGGGATCGGGGAGCTGTTTTTT
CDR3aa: CASSTGLGGIGELFF

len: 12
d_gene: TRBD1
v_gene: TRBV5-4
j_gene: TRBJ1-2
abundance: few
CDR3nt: TGTGCCAGCAGCTTGGCCGGGGGAGACAGGGGGTTC
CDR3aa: CASSLAGGDRGF

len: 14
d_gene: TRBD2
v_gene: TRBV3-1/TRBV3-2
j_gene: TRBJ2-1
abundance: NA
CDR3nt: TGTGCCAGCAGCCTCGGACTAGTAGTCAATGAGCAGTTCTTC
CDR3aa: CASSLGLVVNEQFF

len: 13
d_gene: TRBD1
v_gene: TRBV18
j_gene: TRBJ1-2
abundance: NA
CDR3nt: TGTGCCAGCTCATCAGGACAGGGATTTGGCTACACCTTC
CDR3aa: CASSSGQGFGYTF

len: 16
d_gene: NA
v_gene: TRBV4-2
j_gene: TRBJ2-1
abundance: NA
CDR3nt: TGTGCCAGCAGCTTAGCTGGGGAGGTGCTCGTCAATGAGCAGTTCTTC
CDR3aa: CASSLAGEVLVNEQFF

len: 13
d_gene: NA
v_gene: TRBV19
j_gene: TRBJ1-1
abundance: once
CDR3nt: TGTGCCAGTAGTATCGAGGGGAACACTGAAGCTTTCTTT
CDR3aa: CASSIEGNTEAFF

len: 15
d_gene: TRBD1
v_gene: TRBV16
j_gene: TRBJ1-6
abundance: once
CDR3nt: TGTGCCAGCAGCCCCTCCGGGACAGGGCGGGCACCCCTCCACTTT
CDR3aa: CASSPSGTGRAPLHF

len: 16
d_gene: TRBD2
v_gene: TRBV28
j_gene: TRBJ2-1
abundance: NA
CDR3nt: TGTGCCAGCAGTTTAGTTGGGCTAGCGGGAGCGGATGAGCAGTTCTTC
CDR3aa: CASSLVGLAGADEQFF

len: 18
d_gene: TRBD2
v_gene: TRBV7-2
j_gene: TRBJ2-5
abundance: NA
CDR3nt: TGTGCCAGCAGCTTAGTAAGCGTTACGGGAGGGGGGCAAGAGACCCAGTACTTC
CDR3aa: CASSLVSVTGGGQETQYF

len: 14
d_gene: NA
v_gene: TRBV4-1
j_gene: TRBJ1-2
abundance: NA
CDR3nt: TGCGCCAGCAGCCAAGAACCCAGGGGCAATGGCTACACCTTC
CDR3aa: CASSQEPRGNGYTF

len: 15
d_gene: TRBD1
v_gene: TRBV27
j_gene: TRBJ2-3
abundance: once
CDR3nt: TGTGCCAGCAGTTTACTGGACAGGGTAACAGATACGCAGTATTTT
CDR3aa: CASSLLDRVTDTQYF

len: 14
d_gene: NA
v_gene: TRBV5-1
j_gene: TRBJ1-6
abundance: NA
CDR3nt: TGCGCCAGCAGACCCAGGGCGGATAATTCACCCCTCCACTTT
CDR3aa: CASRPRADNSPLHF

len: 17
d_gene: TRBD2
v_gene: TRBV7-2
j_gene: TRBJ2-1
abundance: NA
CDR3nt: TGTGCCAGCAGCTTAGCTCCTTTAGCGGGAGGACAGAATGAGCAGTTCTTC
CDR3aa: CASSLAPLAGGQNEQFF